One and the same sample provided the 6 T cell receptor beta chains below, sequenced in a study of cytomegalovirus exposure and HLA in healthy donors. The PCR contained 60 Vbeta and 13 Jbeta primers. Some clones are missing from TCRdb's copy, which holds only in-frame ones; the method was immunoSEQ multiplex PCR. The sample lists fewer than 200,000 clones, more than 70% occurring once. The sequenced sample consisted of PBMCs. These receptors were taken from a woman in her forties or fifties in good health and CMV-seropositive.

The CDR3 sequence is CASSGNSGAEETQYF. The CDR3 DNA follows: TGTGCCAGCAGCGGAAATAGCGGGGCTGAAGAGACCCAGTACTTC. The chain joins TRBV11-1 to TRBJ2-5; 8 nucleotides match TRBD2. The J segment lost 3 bases and the V segment lost 5 bases, leaving 8 bases of the junction unmatched. This CDR3 region has 15 residues. Per germline, CDR1 SGHAT and CDR2 FQDESV (reference sequence).

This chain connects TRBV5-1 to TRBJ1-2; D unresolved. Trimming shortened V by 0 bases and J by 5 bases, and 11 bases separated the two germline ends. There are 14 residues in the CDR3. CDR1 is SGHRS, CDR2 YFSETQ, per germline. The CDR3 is CASSLVGQVYGYTF. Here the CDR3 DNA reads TGCGCCAGCAGCTTGGTTGGGCAGGTTTATGGCTACACCTTC.

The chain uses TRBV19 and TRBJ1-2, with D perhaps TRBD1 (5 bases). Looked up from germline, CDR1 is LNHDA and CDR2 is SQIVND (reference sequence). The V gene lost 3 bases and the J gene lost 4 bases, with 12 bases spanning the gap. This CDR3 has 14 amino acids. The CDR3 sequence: CASSIFGQGYGYTF. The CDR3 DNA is TGTGCCAGTAGTATTTTCGGGCAGGGCTATGGCTACACCTTC.

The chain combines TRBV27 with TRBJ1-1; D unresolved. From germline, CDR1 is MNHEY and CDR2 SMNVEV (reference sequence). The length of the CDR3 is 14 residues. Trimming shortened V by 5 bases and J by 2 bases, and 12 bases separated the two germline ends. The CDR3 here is CASSLGRANTEAFF. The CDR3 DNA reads TGTGCCAGCAGTCTCGGGCGGGCCAACACTGAAGCTTTCTTT.

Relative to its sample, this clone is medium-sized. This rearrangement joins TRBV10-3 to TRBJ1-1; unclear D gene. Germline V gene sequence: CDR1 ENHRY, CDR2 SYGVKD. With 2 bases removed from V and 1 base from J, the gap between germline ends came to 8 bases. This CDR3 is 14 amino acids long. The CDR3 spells CAISERLTNTEAFF. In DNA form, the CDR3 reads TGTGCCATCAGTGAGCGGTTAACGAACACTGAAGCTTTCTTT.

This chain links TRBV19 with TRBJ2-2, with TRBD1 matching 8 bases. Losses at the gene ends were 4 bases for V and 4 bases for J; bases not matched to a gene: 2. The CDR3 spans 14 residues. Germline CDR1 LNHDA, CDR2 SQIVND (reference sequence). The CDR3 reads CASSSQGATGELFF. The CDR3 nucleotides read TGTGCCAGTAGTAGTCAGGGGGCCACCGGGGAGCTGTTTTTT.